What follows are 10 T cell receptor beta chains derived from one specimen sequenced in a study of T-cell memory formation after mild COVID-19. TCRdb processed the 5' RACE reads anew with MiXCR; each CDR3 protein has one entry. This sample has roughly 550,000 distinct CDR3 sequences, with roughly 20% found just once. The specimen sequenced was PBMCs or a T cell subset sorted from them (not recorded which). Receptors were obtained from an adult woman who had mild COVID-19 (a few samples of this study predate the infection). Cell type and time point are not known.

The J gene is TRBJ2-2, the V gene TRBV7-9; TRBD1 aligns across 8 bases. This CDR3 spans 18 amino acids. With V trimmed by 1 base and J by 5 bases, 12 bases remained unmatched. Per the germline V gene, CDR1 is SEHNR and CDR2 is FQNEAQ (reference sequence). The CDR3 sequence: CASSLGHLQGASTGELFF. CDR3 nucleotides: TGTGCCAGCAGCTTAGGTCACCTCCAGGGGGCGAGTACCGGGGAGCTGTTTTTT. The variable domain in full, with the rest retrieved from reference TRBV7-9 and TRBJ2-2, is DTGVSQNPRHKITKRGQNVTFRCDPISEHNRLYWYRQTLGQGPEFLTYFQNEAQLEKSRLLSDRFSAERPKGSFSTLEIQRTEQGDSAMYLCASSLGHLQGASTGELFFGEGSRLTVL.

V is TRBV11-2 and J is TRBJ2-5; TRBD2 aligns across 9 bases. The CDR3 consists of 16 residues. V lost 3 bases and J lost 5; bases outside the gene matches: 10. CDR1 is SGHAT and CDR2 is FQNNGV in the germline V gene. CDR3: CASSLRIAGVSETQYF. The DNA for the CDR3 is TGTGCCAGCAGCTTGAGGATAGCGGGAGTATCGGAGACCCAGTACTTC. Full variable domain (remainder filled in from reference TRBV11-2 and TRBJ2-5): EAGVAQSPRYKIIEKRQSVAFWCNPISGHATLYWYQQILGQGPKLLIQFQNNGVVDDSQLPKDRFSAERLKGVDSTLKIQPAKLEDSAVYLCASSLRIAGVSETQYFGPGTRLLVL.

V usage is TRBV12-3 or TRBV12-4 and J usage is TRBJ2-7, with a possible D match to TRBD2 (6 bases). The length of the CDR3 is 15 residues. V lost 4 bases, J lost 5 bases, and 18 bases lay in between. The CDR3, as DNA: TGTGCCAGCAGTTACGACGGCCAGGGACTCGACGAGCAGTACTTC. Translating it yields CASSYDGQGLDEQYF.

The chain combines TRBV9 with TRBJ2-3, with TRBD2 matching 8 bases. The V gene's germline CDR1 is SGDLS and CDR2 YYNGEE. With 0 bases clipped from V and 2 bases from J, the junction kept 5 bases outside the gene matches. This CDR3 region has 16 residues. In DNA form, the CDR3 reads TGTGCCAGCAGCGTAGCCAGCGGGGGTCCCACAGATACGCAGTATTTT. This codes for CASSVASGGPTDTQYF. Looking up the rest from reference TRBV9 and TRBJ2-3 gives the full variable domain: DSGVTQTPKHLITATGQRVTLRCSPRSGDLSVYWYQQSLDQGLQFLIQYYNGEERAKGNILERFSAQQFPDLHSELNLSSLELGDSALYFCASSVASGGPTDTQYFGPGTRLTVL.

This clonotype was recorded a few times. DNA for the CDR3: TGCGCCAGCAGCCAAGCCGACCAGGACAATGAGCAGTTCTTC. As protein: CASSQADQDNEQFF. J is TRBJ2-1 and V is TRBV4-1; D not resolved. The CDR3 sequence is 14 residues long. V lost 1 base and J lost 5, with 9 bases in between. CDR1 and CDR2 from the germline V gene are MGHRA and YSYEKL.

The rearrangement joins TRBV9 to TRBJ2-7; D is unclear. V was trimmed by 3 bases and J by 5 bases, leaving 12 bases between them. In germline, CDR1 is SGDLS, CDR2 YYNGEE. The CDR3 totals 13 residues. CDR3 region: CASSETIGNEQYF. As DNA, the CDR3 is TGTGCCAGCAGCGAGACCATAGGGAACGAGCAGTACTTC.

This clonotype was picked up one time. V and J are TRBV20-1 and TRBJ1-3; no clear D. The ends were cut back, 2 bases at V and 0 bases at J, with 5 bases in the middle. The V gene's germline CDR1 is DFQATT and CDR2 SNEGSKA (reference sequence). The CDR3 consists of 13 residues. In nucleotides, the CDR3 is TGCAGTGCTAGACCGGCCTCTGGAAACACCATATATTTT. It yields the protein CSARPASGNTIYF.

The chain uses TRBV5-1 and TRBJ1-2; D may be TRBD1 (6 bases). Trimming removed 6 bases from V and 6 bases from J, with 15 bases in between. The V gene's germline CDR1 is SGHRS and CDR2 YFSETQ. The CDR3 is made up of 13 amino acids. CDR3 amino acids: CASTISGGDGYTF. In DNA, the CDR3 is TGCGCCAGCACGATATCGGGGGGCGATGGCTACACCTTC.

This clonotype was counted a few times. The chain uses TRBV20-1 and TRBJ1-4; tentative D call: TRBD1 (6 bases). With 5 bases removed from V and 3 bases from J, the gap between germline ends came to 10 bases. The CDR3 runs 13 residues. CDR1 DFQATT and CDR2 SNEGSKA come from the germline V gene (reference sequence). The CDR3, as DNA: TGCAGTGCTTCGACAGGCCCTAATGAAAAACTGTTTTTT. This sequence encodes CSASTGPNEKLFF.

The gene calls are TRBV19 and TRBJ1-5; possible D gene TRBD1, 5 bases. Trimming removed 0 bases at V and 0 bases at J, with 12 bases between. The CDR3 covers 17 residues. From germline, CDR1 is LNHDA and CDR2 SQIVND (reference sequence). CDR3 residues: CASSIERRRDSNQPQHF. The CDR3, as DNA: TGTGCCAGTAGTATAGAACGACGCAGGGATAGCAATCAGCCCCAGCATTTT.